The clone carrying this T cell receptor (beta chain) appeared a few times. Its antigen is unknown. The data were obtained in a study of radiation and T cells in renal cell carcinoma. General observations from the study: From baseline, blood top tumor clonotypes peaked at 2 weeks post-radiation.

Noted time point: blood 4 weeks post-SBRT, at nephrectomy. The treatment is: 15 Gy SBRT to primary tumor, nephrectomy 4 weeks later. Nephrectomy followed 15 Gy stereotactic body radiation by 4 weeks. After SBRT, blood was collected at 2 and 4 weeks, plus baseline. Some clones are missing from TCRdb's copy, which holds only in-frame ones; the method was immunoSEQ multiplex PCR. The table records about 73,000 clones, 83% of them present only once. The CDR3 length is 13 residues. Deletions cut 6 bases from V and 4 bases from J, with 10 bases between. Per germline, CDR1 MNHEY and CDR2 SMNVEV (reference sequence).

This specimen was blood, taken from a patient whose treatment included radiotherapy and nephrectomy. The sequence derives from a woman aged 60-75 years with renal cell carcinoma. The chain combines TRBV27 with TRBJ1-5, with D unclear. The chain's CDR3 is CASSYRENQPQHF. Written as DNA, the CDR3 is TGTGCCAGCAGCTACCGGGAGAATCAGCCCCAGCATTTT.